What follows are 24 T cell receptor beta chains derived from one specimen sequenced in a study of radiotherapy plus CTLA-4 blockade in lung cancer. Clones were read by immunoSEQ multiplex PCR, and TCRdb kept only the in-frame ones, dropping some. This sample yields around 80,000 clones, of which roughly 74% are seen a single time; approximately 10% belongs to the top ten. The input for sequencing was peripheral blood, taken from a patient treated with radiotherapy plus ipilimumab. All receptors come from a human donor with non-small cell lung cancer whose response to radiotherapy plus ipilimumab could not be evaluated.

The chain links TRBV5-6 to TRBJ1-6, with TRBD1 matching 7 bases. CDR1 is SGHDT, CDR2 YYEEEE, per germline. V shed 3 bases and J 6 bases; nucleotides not matched to a gene: 3. This CDR3 is built from 14 residues. The CDR3 protein is CASSYRGGNSPLHF. Written as DNA, the CDR3 is TGTGCCAGCAGCTACAGGGGAGGTAATTCACCCCTCCACTTT. The full variable domain, completed using reference TRBV5-6 and TRBJ1-6, is DAGVTQSPTHLIKTRGQQVTLRCSPKSGHDTVSWYQQALGQGPQFIFQYYEEEERQRGNFPDRFSGHQFPNYSSELNVNALLLGDSALYLCASSYRGGNSPLHFGNGTRLTVT.

This clone showed up just a few times. The rearrangement uses TRBV4-2 and TRBJ2-5, with TRBD2 matching over 10 bases. V was clipped by 1 base and J by 6 bases; unmatched bases: 8. The CDR3 covers 16 residues. Germline assignment: CDR1 LGHNA and CDR2 YNFKEQ. CDR3 loop: CASSQGAAGGSQTQYF. The CDR3 nucleotides are TGTGCCAGCAGCCAAGGGGCAGCGGGAGGGTCCCAGACCCAGTACTTC.

The rearrangement uses TRBV27 and TRBJ1-2; maybe TRBD1 (5 bases). Trimming shortened V by 8 bases and J by 4 bases, and 11 bases separated the two germline ends. Germline assignment: CDR1 MNHEY and CDR2 SMNVEV (reference sequence). The CDR3 totals 12 residues. The DNA for the CDR3 is TGTGCCAGCCGACAGAAAGGCTATGGCTACACCTTC. It translates to CASRQKGYGYTF.

The gene calls are TRBV18 and TRBJ1-1, with D possibly TRBD1 on 5 matching bases. Trimming left V 3 bases short and J 3 bases short, with 20 bases between. The CDR3 has 17 residues. Germline lookup yields CDR1 KGHSH and CDR2 LQKENI. In DNA form, the CDR3 reads TGTGCCAGCTCACCGGAGAGTTGGGGCAACGGGCACACTGAAGCTTTCTTT. Encoded protein: CASSPESWGNGHTEAFF.

The V gene is TRBV9, the J gene TRBJ2-5; TRBD2 matches at 9 bases. Trimming removed 2 bases from V and 3 bases from J; junction bases left unmatched: 8. Germline assignment: CDR1 SGDLS and CDR2 YYNGEE. This CDR3 has 16 amino acids. The CDR3 region has the DNA TGTGCCAGCAGCGTTGAGTCTAGCGGGGTTAAAGAGACCCAGTACTTC. This codes for CASSVESSGVKETQYF.

The rearrangement uses TRBV28 and TRBJ1-5; possibly TRBD1 for D (5 bases). V gave up 6 bases and J gave up 0 bases, with 18 bases separating them. Looked up from germline, CDR1 is MDHEN and CDR2 is SYDVKM. The CDR3 has 17 residues. CDR3: CASRDTHRYYSNQPQHF. In nucleotides, the CDR3 is TGTGCCAGCAGGGACACCCACAGATATTATAGCAATCAGCCCCAGCATTTT.

The V call is TRBV7-3, the J call TRBJ2-7; 8 bases align to TRBD1. Germline CDR1 SGHTA, CDR2 FQGTGA. Trimming removed 4 bases from V and 1 base from J; junction bases left unmatched: 3. The CDR3 length is 14 residues. The CDR3 reads CASSSDRDSYEQYF. DNA for the CDR3: TGTGCCAGCAGCTCGGACAGGGATTCCTACGAGCAGTACTTC.

This clone has only a few counts. The chain combines TRBV6-6 with TRBJ2-7; D perhaps matches TRBD1 (6 bases). The CDR3 extends over 15 amino acids. V lost 6 bases, J lost 1 base, and 16 bases lay in between. Per the germline V gene, CDR1 is MNHNY and CDR2 is SVGAGI (reference sequence). The CDR3 is CASSLNTGTSYEQYF. CDR3 DNA sequence: TGTGCCAGCAGCCTAAACACCGGGACATCCTACGAGCAGTACTTC.

This rearrangement joins TRBV7-2 to TRBJ1-1; TRBD1 matches 12 bases. This CDR3 region has 15 residues. J gave up 4 bases and V 5 bases, and 5 bases lay outside the gene matches. Germline V gene data show CDR1 as SGHTA and CDR2 as FQGNSA. CDR3 amino acids: CASSAGTGGFTEAFF. The CDR3 DNA is TGTGCCAGCAGCGCCGGGACAGGGGGCTTCACTGAAGCTTTCTTT.

This clone was observed a few times. The V gene is TRBV2, the J gene TRBJ1-2, with 7 positions matching TRBD1. Germline values: CDR1 SNHLY, CDR2 FYNNEI. With 7 bases clipped from V and 0 bases from J, the junction kept 11 bases outside the gene matches. The CDR3 extends over 16 amino acids. The DNA of the CDR3 is TGTGCCAGCATCGCCGTGACAGGGTTTTCTAACTATGGCTACACCTTC. It yields the protein CASIAVTGFSNYGYTF.

The V gene is TRBV5-4, the J gene TRBJ2-1, with D tentatively TRBD2 (6 bases). The V gene lost 0 bases and the J gene lost 10 bases, with 11 bases spanning the gap. CDR1 and CDR2 from the germline V gene are SGHNT and YYREEE (reference sequence). This CDR3 spans 13 amino acids. In nucleotides, the CDR3 is TGTGCCAGCAGCTTGGGTGGGGGGTTGGAGCAGTTCTTC. It codes for CASSLGGGLEQFF.

The V gene is TRBV29-1, the J gene TRBJ1-2, with TRBD1 identical over 8 bases. The V and J ends lost 6 bases and 2 bases, in that order; junction bases with no gene match: 5. The CDR3 consists of 13 residues. Germline V gives CDR1 SQVTM, CDR2 ANQGSEA. The CDR3 protein is CSVVRTGNYGYTF. The CDR3 DNA sequence: TGCAGCGTCGTTCGGACAGGGAACTATGGCTACACCTTC.

Judged by abundance, this clone is medium-sized. CDR3 in amino acids: CASSAVPWQGSEQYF. DNA for the CDR3: TGTGCCAGCAGTGCCGTACCCTGGCAGGGAAGCGAGCAGTACTTC. This sequence joins TRBV6-1 and TRBJ2-7, with D possibly TRBD1 on 5 matching bases. The CDR3 sequence is 15 residues long. Per germline, CDR1 MNHNS and CDR2 SASEGT. V lost 4 bases and J 6 bases, leaving 19 bases between the germline ends.

The V and J genes are TRBV10-1 and TRBJ2-7, with D maybe TRBD1 (6 bases). The V gene's germline CDR1 is WNHNN and CDR2 SYGVQD (reference sequence). The CDR3 is 14 residues long. With 11 bases removed from V and 2 bases from J, the gap between germline ends came to 19 bases. The CDR3 DNA is TGCGCCGCCCGGCCCGGGACAAGAGCCTACGAGCAGTACTTC. The encoded protein is CAARPGTRAYEQYF.

The chain is built from TRBV11-2 and TRBJ1-1; D unclear. The CDR3 consists of 14 residues. V dropped 5 bases and J dropped 4 bases, with 14 bases sitting between them. Germline CDR1 and CDR2: SGHAT and FQNNGV. CDR3 nucleotide sequence: TGTGCCAGCAGCCCCCCTCTGGCAGTCACTGAAGCTTTCTTT. Its translation: CASSPPLAVTEAFF.

The rearrangement links TRBV7-9 to TRBJ2-5, with D tentatively TRBD1 (6 bases). Germline CDR1 and CDR2: SEHNR and FQNEAQ (reference sequence). Trimming took 5 bases from V and 0 from J, leaving 10 bases between them. The CDR3 totals 14 residues. The DNA for the CDR3 is TGTGCCAGCAGCCTCTGGGACAACCAAGAGACCCAGTACTTC. Translation: CASSLWDNQETQYF.

This clone was seen a single time. The chain carries TRBV19 and TRBJ2-1; 7 bases are a match to TRBD2. CDR1 is LNHDA, CDR2 SQIVND, per germline (reference sequence). This CDR3 has 12 residues. With 6 bases clipped from V and 11 bases from J, the junction kept 7 bases outside the gene matches. The CDR3 protein is CASSSGILKQFF. The CDR3 nucleotides are TGTGCCAGTAGCAGCGGGATTCTAAAGCAGTTCTTC.

The rearrangement uses TRBV7-9 and TRBJ1-1, with TRBD1 identical over 9 bases. Per germline, CDR1 SEHNR and CDR2 FQNEAQ (reference sequence). The CDR3 is 13 amino acids. V trimming: 6 bases; J trimming: 5 bases; junction bases outside the gene matches: 4. The CDR3 here is CASSTGGRTEAFF. The DNA for the CDR3 is TGTGCCAGCAGTACAGGGGGCCGGACTGAAGCTTTCTTT.

The rearrangement uses TRBV7-3 and TRBJ2-2, with 8 nucleotides matching TRBD1. Trimming removed 4 bases from V and 3 bases from J; junction bases left unmatched: 1. The CDR3 contains 14 residues. Germline V gene lookup returns CDR1 SGHTA and CDR2 FQGTGA. As DNA, the CDR3 is TGTGCCAGCAGCTCAGGGGGCGACACCGGGGAGCTGTTTTTT. This gives the protein CASSSGGDTGELFF.

The chain carries TRBV5-6 and TRBJ2-1, with a tentative D call TRBD2 (5 bases). Per germline, CDR1 SGHDT and CDR2 YYEEEE. The V gene lost 5 bases and the J gene lost 3 bases, with 9 bases spanning the gap. The CDR3 length is 13 residues. The CDR3 nucleotides read TGTGCCAGCAGTCGCACTAGCTACAATGAGCAGTTCTTC. Translated, it gives CASSRTSYNEQFF.

The chain uses TRBV7-2 and TRBJ1-3; D not certain. Germline CDR1 reads SGHTA; CDR2 reads FQGNSA. V was cut by 5 bases and J by 1 base, with 12 bases left in between. This CDR3 has 15 residues. Here the CDR3 reads CASSISADSGNTIYF. The CDR3 DNA reads as TGTGCCAGCAGCATTTCGGCGGATTCTGGAAACACCATATATTTT. Using reference TRBV7-2 and TRBJ1-3 for the parts outside the CDR3, the full variable domain is GAGVSQSPSNKVTEKGKDVELRCDPISGHTALYWYRQSLGQGLEFLIYFQGNSAPDKSGLPSDRFSAERTGGSVSTLTIQRTQQEDSAVYLCASSISADSGNTIYFGEGSWLTVV.

This clone was seen a single time. The CDR3, as DNA: TGCGCCAGCAGCCCAGGCAATTCCTTTAGGCGCGGGAGGAGCTCCTACAATGAGCAGTTCTTC. This gives the protein CASSPGNSFRRGRSSYNEQFF. The chain links TRBV4-1 to TRBJ2-1, with 8 positions matching TRBD2. Germline lookup yields CDR1 MGHRA and CDR2 YSYEKL. The CDR3 runs 21 residues. The V gene end was trimmed by 4 bases and the J gene end by 0 bases; junction bases not matched to a gene: 20.

The chain links TRBV6-5 to TRBJ2-5; a possible D gene is TRBD2 (5 bases). The V and J ends lost 9 bases and 7 bases respectively, with 12 bases between them. The CDR3 runs 11 residues. Germline lookup yields CDR1 MNHEY and CDR2 SVGAGI. The CDR3 region is CASEGWGTQYF. The DNA of the CDR3 is TGTGCCAGTGAGGGTTGGGGGACCCAGTACTTC.

The V gene is TRBV4-1, the J gene TRBJ2-1; 8 positions match TRBD2. Trimming at V came to 3 bases and at J to 6 bases, leaving 7 bases not matched to a gene. This CDR3 is 15 amino acids long. Germline CDR1 reads MGHRA; CDR2 reads YSYEKL. The CDR3, as DNA: TGCGCCAGCAGCCAGGGGACTAGAATGCTCAATGAGCAGTTCTTC. Its protein is CASSQGTRMLNEQFF.